In this sample, the clone carrying this TCR beta chain turned up a few times. Its specificity is not known. The CDR3 extends over 16 amino acids. CDR1 and CDR2 from the germline V gene are MNHEY and SMNVEV (reference sequence). V was pared by 0 bases and J by 3 bases, with 14 bases between. These data come from a study of T cell repertoires in cytomegalovirus infection. Study-wide results and limits: What dominated the ex vivo response were HLA-C-restricted CMV-specific TCR beta clonotypes.

TCRdb reanalysed the reads using MiXCR and keeps one entry per CDR3 protein. The profile shows hundreds of thousands of distinct CDR3 sequences, roughly a quarter of them singletons. The receptor was derived from a human donor in good health (CMV status not recorded). Some clones in this sample may be carry-over from other donors' samples. The chain uses TRBV27 and TRBJ1-2; D might be TRBD1 (5 bases). Sequenced material: CD8+ T cells from PBMCs. In DNA form, the CDR3 reads TGTGCCAGCAGTTTATCAGCGGGGGAGGAGGACTATGGCTACACCTTC. It is translated as CASSLSAGEEDYGYTF.